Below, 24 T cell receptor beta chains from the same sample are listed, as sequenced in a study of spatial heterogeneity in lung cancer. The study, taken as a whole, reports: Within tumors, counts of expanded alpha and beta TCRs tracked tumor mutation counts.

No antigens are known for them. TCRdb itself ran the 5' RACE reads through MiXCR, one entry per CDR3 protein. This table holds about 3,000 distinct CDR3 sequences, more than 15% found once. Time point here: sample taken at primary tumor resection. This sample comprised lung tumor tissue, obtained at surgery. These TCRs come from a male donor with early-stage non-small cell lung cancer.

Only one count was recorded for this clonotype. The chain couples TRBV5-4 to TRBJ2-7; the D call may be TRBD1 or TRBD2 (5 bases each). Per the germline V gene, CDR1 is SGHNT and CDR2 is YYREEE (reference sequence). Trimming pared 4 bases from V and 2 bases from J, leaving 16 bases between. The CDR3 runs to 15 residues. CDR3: CASSLDGGTAYEQYF. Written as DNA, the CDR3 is TGTGCCAGCAGCCTCGATGGGGGAACAGCCTACGAGCAGTACTTC.

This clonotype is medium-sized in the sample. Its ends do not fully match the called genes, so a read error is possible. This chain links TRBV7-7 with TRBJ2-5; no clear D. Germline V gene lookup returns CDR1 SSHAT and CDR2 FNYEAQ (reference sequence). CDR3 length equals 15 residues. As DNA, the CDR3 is TGTGCTAGCAGCTTAGGATCCGGTCCCCAAGAGACCCAGTACTTC. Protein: CASSLGSGPQETQYF.

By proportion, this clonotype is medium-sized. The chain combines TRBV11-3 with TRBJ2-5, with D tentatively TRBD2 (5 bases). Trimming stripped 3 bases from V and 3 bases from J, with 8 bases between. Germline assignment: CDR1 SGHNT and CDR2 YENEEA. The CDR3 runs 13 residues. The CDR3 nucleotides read TGTGCCAGCAGCTTCGGGGTGAAAGAGACCCAGTACTTC. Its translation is CASSFGVKETQYF.

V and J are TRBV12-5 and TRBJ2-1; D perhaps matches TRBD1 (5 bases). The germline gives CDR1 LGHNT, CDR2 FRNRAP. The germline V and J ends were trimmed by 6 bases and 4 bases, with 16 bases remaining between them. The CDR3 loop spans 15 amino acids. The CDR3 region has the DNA TGTGCTAGTGGCCCCCCCAGGGCTGGATACAATGAGCAGTTCTTC. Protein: CASGPPRAGYNEQFF. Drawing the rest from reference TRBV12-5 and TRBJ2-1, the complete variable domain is DARVTQTPRHKVTEMGQEVTMRCQPILGHNTVFWYRQTMMQGLELLAYFRNRAPLDDSGMPKDRFSAEMPDATLATLKIQPSEPRDSAVYFCASGPPRAGYNEQFFGPGTRLTVL.

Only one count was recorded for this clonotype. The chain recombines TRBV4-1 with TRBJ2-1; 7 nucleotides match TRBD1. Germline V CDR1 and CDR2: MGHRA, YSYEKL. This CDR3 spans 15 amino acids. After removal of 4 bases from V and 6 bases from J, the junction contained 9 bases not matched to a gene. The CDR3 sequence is CASSLRQGSSNEQFF. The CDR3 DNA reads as TGCGCCAGCAGCCTAAGACAGGGCTCGAGCAATGAGCAGTTCTTC.

DNA for the CDR3: TGCAGCGTTGAAGACGCGGCACTGAACACCGGGGAGCTGTTTTTT. Its translation is CSVEDAALNTGELFF. The chain carries TRBV29-1 and TRBJ2-2; D uncertain. Germline loops: CDR1 SQVTM, CDR2 ANQGSEA. This CDR3 is 15 amino acids long. Trimming shortened V by 0 bases and J by 1 base, and 9 bases separated the two germline ends.

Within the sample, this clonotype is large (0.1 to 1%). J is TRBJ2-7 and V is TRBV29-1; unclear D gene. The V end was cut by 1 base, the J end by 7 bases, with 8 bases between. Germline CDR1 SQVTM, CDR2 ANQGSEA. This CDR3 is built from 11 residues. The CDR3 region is CSVEVAREQYF. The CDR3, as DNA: TGCAGCGTTGAAGTGGCGAGGGAGCAGTACTTC.

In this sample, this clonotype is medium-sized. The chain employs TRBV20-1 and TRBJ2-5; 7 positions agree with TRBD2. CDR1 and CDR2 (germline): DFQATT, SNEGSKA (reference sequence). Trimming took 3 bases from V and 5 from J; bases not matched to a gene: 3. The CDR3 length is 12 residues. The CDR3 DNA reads TGCAGTGCTAGTGGGGGGGTTGAGACCCAGTACTTC. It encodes CSASGGVETQYF.

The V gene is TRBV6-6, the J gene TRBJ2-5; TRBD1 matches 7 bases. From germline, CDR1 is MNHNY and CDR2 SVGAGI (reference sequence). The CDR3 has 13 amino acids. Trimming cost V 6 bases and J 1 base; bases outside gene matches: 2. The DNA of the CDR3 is TGTGCCAGCAGGAGGGGGCCCCAAGAGACCCAGTACTTC. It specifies CASRRGPQETQYF.

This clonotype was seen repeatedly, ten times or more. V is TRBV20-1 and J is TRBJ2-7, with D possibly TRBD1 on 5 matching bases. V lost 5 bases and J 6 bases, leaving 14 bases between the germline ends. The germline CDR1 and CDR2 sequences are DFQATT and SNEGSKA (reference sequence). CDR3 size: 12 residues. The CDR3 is CSAAHWQGEQYF. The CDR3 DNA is TGCAGTGCTGCCCACTGGCAGGGCGAGCAGTACTTC.

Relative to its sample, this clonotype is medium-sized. CDR3 in amino acids: CASSLVQATDTQYF. The DNA of the CDR3 is TGTGCCAGCAGCTTAGTGCAGGCGACAGATACGCAGTATTTT. The genes are TRBV7-2 and TRBJ2-3; D gene unclear. V lost 1 base, J lost 3 bases, and 8 bases lay in between. This CDR3 region has 14 residues. Per the germline V gene, CDR1 is SGHTA and CDR2 is FQGNSA.

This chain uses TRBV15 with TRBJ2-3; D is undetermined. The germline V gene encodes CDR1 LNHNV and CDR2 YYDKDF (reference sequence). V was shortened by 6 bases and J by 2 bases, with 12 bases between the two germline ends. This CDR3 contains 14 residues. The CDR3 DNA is TGTGCCACCAGTAGTCGGATACTCACAGATACGCAGTATTTT. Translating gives CATSSRILTDTQYF.

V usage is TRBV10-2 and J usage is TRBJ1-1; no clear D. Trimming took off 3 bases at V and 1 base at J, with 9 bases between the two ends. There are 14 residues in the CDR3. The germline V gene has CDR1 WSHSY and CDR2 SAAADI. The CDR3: CASSDQRQNTEAFF. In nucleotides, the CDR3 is TGCGCCAGCAGTGATCAACGACAGAACACTGAAGCTTTCTTT.

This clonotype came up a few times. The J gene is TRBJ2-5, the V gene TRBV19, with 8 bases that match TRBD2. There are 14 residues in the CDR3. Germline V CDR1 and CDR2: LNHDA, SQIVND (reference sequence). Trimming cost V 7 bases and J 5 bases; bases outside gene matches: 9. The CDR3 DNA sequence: TGTGCCAGTACCAGGACTAGCTTGGGGGAGACCCAGTACTTC. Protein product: CASTRTSLGETQYF.

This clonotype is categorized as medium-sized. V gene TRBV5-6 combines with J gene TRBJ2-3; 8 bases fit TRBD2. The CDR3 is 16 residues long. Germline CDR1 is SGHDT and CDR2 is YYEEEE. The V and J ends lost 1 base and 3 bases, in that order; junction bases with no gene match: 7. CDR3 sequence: CASSLRGGQRTDTQYF. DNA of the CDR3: TGTGCCAGCAGCTTGCGCGGGGGGCAGAGAACAGATACGCAGTATTTT.

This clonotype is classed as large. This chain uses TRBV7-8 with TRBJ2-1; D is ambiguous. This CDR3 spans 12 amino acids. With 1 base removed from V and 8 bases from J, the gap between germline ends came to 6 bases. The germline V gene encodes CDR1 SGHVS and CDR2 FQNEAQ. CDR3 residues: CASSLVGYEQFF. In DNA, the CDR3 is TGTGCCAGCAGCTTAGTGGGTTATGAGCAGTTCTTC.

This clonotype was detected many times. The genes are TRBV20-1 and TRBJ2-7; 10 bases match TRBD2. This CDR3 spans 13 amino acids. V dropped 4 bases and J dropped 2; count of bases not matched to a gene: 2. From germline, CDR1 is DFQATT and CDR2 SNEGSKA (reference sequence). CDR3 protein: CSAITSGAYEQYF. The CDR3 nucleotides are TGCAGTGCTATTACTAGCGGGGCCTACGAGCAGTACTTC.

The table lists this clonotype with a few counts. In DNA form, the CDR3 reads TGTGCCAGCAGAGCGTTCGGTGACACCGGGGAGCTGTTTTTT. This codes for CASRAFGDTGELFF. The chain recombines TRBV9 with TRBJ2-2; no definite D call. The CDR3 runs 14 residues. Trimming left V 5 bases short and J 3 bases short, with 11 bases between. Germline values: CDR1 SGDLS, CDR2 YYNGEE.

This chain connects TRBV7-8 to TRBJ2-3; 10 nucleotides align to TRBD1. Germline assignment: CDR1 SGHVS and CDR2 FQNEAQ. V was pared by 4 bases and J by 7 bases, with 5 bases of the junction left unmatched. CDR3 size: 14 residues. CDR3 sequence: CASSSTGGAHTQYF. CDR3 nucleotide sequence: TGTGCCAGCAGCTCGACAGGGGGCGCTCATACGCAGTATTTT.

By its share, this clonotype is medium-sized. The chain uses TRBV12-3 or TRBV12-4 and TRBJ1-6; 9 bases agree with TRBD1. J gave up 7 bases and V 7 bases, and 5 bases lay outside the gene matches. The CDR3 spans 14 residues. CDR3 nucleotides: TGTGCCAGCACCCGACAGGGGGACAATTCACCCCTCCACTTT. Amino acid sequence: CASTRQGDNSPLHF.

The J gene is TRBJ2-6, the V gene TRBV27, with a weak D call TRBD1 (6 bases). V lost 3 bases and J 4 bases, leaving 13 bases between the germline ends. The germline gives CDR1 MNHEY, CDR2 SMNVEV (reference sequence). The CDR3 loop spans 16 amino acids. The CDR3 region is CASSFGWGPGANVLTF. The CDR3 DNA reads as TGTGCCAGCAGTTTTGGTTGGGGGCCGGGGGCCAACGTCCTGACTTTC. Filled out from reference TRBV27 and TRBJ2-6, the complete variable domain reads EAQVTQNPRYLITVTGKKLTVTCSQNMNHEYMSWYRQDPGLGLRQIYYSMNVEVTDKGDVPEGYKVSRKEKRNFPLILESPSPNQTSLYFCASSFGWGPGANVLTFGAGSRLTVL.

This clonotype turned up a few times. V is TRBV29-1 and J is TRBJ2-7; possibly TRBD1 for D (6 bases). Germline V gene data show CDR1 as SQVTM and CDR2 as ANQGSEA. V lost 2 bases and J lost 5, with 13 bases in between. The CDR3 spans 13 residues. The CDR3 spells CSVESDRLDEQYF. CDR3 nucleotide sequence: TGCAGCGTTGAATCCGACAGGCTGGACGAGCAGTACTTC.

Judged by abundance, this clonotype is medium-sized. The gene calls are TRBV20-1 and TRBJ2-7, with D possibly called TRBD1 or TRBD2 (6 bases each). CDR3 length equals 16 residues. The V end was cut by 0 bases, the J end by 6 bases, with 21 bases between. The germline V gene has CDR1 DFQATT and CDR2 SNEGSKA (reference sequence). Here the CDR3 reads CSARDWRGATSTEQYF. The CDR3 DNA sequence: TGCAGTGCTAGAGACTGGAGGGGGGCTACCTCCACCGAGCAGTACTTC.

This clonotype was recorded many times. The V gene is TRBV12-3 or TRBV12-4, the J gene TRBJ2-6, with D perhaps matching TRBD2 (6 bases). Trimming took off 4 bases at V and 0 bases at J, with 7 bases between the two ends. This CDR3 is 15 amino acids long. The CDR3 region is CASSWGGSGANVLTF. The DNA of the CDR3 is TGTGCCAGCAGTTGGGGAGGCTCTGGGGCCAACGTCCTGACTTTC.